Here is one T cell receptor beta chain with its context. The target antigen is unknown. The PCR was carried out with 60 Vbeta primers and 13 Jbeta primers. Original processing notes: Later work found 65 million to 85 million unique TCR beta chains, with roughly 11 million shared. The method was immunoSEQ multiplex PCR; TCRdb's version includes in-frame clones alone and lacks a portion of them. Clone size and V and J calls were adopted from that table, with D and trimming inferred from the DNA. The profile shows around 120,000 clones, about three quarters of them singletons. The data originate from a study of cytomegalovirus exposure and HLA in healthy donors. Study-wide results and limits: Later genetic work tied a missense DCLRE1C variant to beta-chain V and J trimming. On later analysis, the bulk of CMV-associated TCR beta chains appeared to be HLA-restricted. Within an earlier analysis, most TCR beta V segments proved productive either about 90% or about 30% of the time.

This receptor was identified in a man between 60 and 70 years old in good health and CMV-seropositive. Sequencing input: PBMCs.

CDR3 protein: CASSVSKASSYNEQFF. The CDR3 nucleotides read TGTGCCAGCAGCGTATCCAAAGCGAGCTCCTACAATGAGCAGTTCTTC. J is TRBJ2-1 and V is TRBV9; D unclear. Germline CDR1 reads SGDLS; CDR2 reads YYNGEE. Trimming took 1 base from V and 0 from J, leaving 11 bases between them. This CDR3 contains 16 residues.